The T cell receptor beta chain described here comes from a study of CD8 T cells in ankylosing spondylitis listed by TCRdb under 2017. Background on the whole study: The study profiled T cell receptor beta repertoires in healthy donors and ankylosing spondylitis patients to find disease-linked TCR variants. The full study cohort comprised about 24 ankylosing spondylitis patients and approximately 100 healthy donors. Samples of peripheral blood were taken, and for ankylosing spondylitis patients, synovial fluid was collected as well.

The CDR3 holds 15 amino acids from the cysteine to the phenylalanine. This entry keeps only the CDR3 DNA: 45 bases, framed from base 1. The germline V gene encodes CDR1 SNHLY and CDR2 FYNNEI. After removal of 2 bases from V and 1 base from J, the junction retains 3 bases not matched to a gene. Sequencing was carried out with an Illumina HiSeq 2500. TCR beta libraries were prepared by quantitative 5'-RACE with molecular barcodes. The study's own analysis went as follows. Disease-linked TCR variants were identified with a new computational method built on a probabilistic model of VDJ rearrangement. TCRdb reworked the public reads: Q25 trimming with fastp, MiXCR clone assembly, productive beta chains retained. Each CDR3 protein appears once, grouped with its most common genes and DNA. The V and J calls here are based on TCRdb, not the publication. For this sample there are hundreds of thousands of distinct CDR3 sequences; 15% to 20% appear just once. Just over 1% of the sample goes to the ten largest clones.

As for this clonotype: This clone's antigen is unknown. Base qualities are missing; no much larger clone stands one base away.

Overall study results and their limits: Some motif variants were previously reported in synovial fluid and blood of reactive arthritis patients, suggesting common disease-initiation mechanisms. Blood from ankylosing spondylitis patients appeared to be characterized by a TCR beta motif made up of fewer than ten highly homologous amino acid variants. The disease-linked clones were reported as significantly enriched in matched synovial fluid samples from ankylosing spondylitis patients. The disease-linked clones had a CD8+ phenotype and were found at relatively low frequencies in peripheral blood.

The sequence joins TRBV2 to TRBJ1-1, and 8 bases in between align with TRBD1. Sample: blood, either unsorted or a sorted T cell fraction (not recorded which). The sequence was collected from a male donor with ankylosing spondylitis. The DNA sequence reads TGTGCCAGCAGTGAACAGGGGGCGCGGAACACTGAAGCTTTCTTT. This translates into CASSEQGARNTEAFF.